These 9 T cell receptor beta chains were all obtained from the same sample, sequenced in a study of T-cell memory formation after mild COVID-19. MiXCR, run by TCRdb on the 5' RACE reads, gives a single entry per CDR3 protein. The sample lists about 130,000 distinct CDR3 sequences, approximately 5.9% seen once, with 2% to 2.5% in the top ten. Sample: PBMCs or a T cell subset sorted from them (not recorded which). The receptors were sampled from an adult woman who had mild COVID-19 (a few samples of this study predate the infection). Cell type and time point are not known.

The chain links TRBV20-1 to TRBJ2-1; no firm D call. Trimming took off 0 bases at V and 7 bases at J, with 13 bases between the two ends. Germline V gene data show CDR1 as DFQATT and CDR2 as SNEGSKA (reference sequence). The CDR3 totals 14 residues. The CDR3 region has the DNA TGCAGTGCTAGAGATTTGAGCCTCCCAAATGAGCAGTTCTTC. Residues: CSARDLSLPNEQFF.

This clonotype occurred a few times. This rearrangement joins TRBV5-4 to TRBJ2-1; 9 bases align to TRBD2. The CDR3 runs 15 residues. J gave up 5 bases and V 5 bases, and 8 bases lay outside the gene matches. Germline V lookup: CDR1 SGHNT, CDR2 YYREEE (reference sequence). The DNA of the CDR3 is TGTGCCAGCAGATCTGGGCGGGAGGGAGACAATGAGCAGTTCTTC. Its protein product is CASRSGREGDNEQFF. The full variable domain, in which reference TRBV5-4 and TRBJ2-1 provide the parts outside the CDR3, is ETGVTQSPTHLIKTRGQQVTLRCSSQSGHNTVSWYQQALGQGPQFIFQYYREEENGRGNFPPRFSGLQFPNYSSELNVNALELDDSALYLCASRSGREGDNEQFFGPGTRLTVL.

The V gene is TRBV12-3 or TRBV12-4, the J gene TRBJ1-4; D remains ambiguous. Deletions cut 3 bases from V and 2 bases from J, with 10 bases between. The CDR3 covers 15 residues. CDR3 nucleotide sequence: TGTGCCAGCAGTTTTTCGGCGGGTACTAATGAAAAACTGTTTTTT. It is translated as CASSFSAGTNEKLFF.

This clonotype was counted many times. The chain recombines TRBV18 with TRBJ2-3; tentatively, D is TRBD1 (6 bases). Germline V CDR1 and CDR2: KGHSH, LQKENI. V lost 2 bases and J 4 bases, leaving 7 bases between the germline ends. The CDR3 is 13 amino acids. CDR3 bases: TGTGCCAGCTCACCAAACAGGGCAGATACGCAGTATTTT. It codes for CASSPNRADTQYF.

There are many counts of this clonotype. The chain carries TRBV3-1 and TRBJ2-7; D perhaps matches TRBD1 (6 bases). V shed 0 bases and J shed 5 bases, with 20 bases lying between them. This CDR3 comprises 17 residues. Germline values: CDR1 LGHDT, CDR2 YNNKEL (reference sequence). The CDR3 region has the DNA TGTGCCAGCAGCCAAGACTTGATACAGGGATATCGCAACGAGCAGTACTTC. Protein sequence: CASSQDLIQGYRNEQYF.

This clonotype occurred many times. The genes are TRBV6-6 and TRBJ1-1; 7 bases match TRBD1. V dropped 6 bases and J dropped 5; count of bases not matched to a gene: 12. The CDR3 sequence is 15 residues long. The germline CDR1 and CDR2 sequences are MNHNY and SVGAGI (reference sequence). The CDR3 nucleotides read TGTGCCAGCAGCCGGAACAGGGGAGGAGGGACTGAAGCTTTCTTT. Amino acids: CASSRNRGGGTEAFF.

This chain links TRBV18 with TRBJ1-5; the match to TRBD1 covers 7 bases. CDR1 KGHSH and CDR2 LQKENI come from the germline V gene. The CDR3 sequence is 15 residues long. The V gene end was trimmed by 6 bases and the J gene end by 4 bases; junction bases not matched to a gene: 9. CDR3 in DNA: TGTGCCAGCTCCCCCCGGTCGACAGGGAATCAGCCCCAGCATTTT. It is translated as CASSPRSTGNQPQHF.

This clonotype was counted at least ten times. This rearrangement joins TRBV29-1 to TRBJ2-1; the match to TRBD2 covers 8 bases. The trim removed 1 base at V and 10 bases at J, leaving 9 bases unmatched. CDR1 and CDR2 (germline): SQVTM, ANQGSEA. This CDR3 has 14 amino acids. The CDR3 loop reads CSVEGGLDYIEQFF. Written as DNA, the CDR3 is TGCAGCGTTGAAGGGGGACTAGATTATATCGAGCAGTTCTTC.

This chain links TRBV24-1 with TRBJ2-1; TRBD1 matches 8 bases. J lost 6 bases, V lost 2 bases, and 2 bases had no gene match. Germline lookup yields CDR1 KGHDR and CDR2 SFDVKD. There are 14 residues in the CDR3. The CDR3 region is CATSDSGQGNEQFF. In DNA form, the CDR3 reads TGTGCCACCAGTGATTCCGGACAGGGCAATGAGCAGTTCTTC.